The 4 T cell receptor beta chains below all came from one sample that was sequenced in a study of control samples from healthy donors and cancer patients. Data came from immunoSEQ multiplex PCR; TCRdb stores just in-frame clones and leaves some out. The sample contains 150,000 or so clones, 90% to 95% of which appear only once. Sequencing input: blood. These receptors all stem from a man aged 40-55 years in good health.

This chain uses TRBV20-1 with TRBJ1-2; 8 bases agree with TRBD1. The CDR3 covers 12 residues. CDR1 and CDR2 from the germline V gene are DFQATT and SNEGSKA (reference sequence). The V and J ends lost 3 bases and 7 bases, in that order; junction bases with no gene match: 4. The CDR3 sequence: CSASAGGGGYTF. CDR3 DNA sequence: TGCAGTGCTAGTGCAGGGGGCGGTGGCTACACCTTC.

The V call is TRBV7-2, the J call TRBJ1-2; TRBD1 matches 8 bases. Germline V CDR1 and CDR2: SGHTA, FQGNSA. The CDR3 is 13 amino acids. The trim removed 0 bases at V and 8 bases at J, leaving 2 bases unmatched. The CDR3 here is CASSLATGEGYTF. The CDR3 coding sequence is TGTGCCAGCAGCTTAGCGACAGGGGAGGGCTACACCTTC. Using reference TRBV7-2 and TRBJ1-2 for the parts outside the CDR3, the full variable domain is GAGVSQSPSNKVTEKGKDVELRCDPISGHTALYWYRQSLGQGLEFLIYFQGNSAPDKSGLPSDRFSAERTGGSVSTLTIQRTQQEDSAVYLCASSLATGEGYTFGSGTRLTVV.

The chain employs TRBV24-1 and TRBJ2-5, with 7 bases aligning to TRBD1. V was clipped by 4 bases and J by 2 bases; unmatched bases: 9. Germline-derived CDR1 and CDR2 are KGHDR and SFDVKD. This CDR3 is built from 16 residues. The DNA for the CDR3 is TGTGCCACCAGTGAAGAAGAAACAGGGGTACAAGAGACCCAGTACTTC. Translated: CATSEEETGVQETQYF.

The chain links TRBV5-5 to TRBJ1-6; tentative D call: TRBD1 (5 bases). V was trimmed by 4 bases and J by 6 bases, leaving 17 bases between them. CDR1 and CDR2 from the germline V gene are SGHKS and YYEKEE (reference sequence). This CDR3 has 16 amino acids. CDR3 sequence: CASSLGIRQPNSPLHF. In DNA form, the CDR3 reads TGTGCCAGCAGCCTTGGGATAAGACAGCCTAATTCACCCCTCCACTTT.